This entry lists 27 T cell receptor beta chains sequenced from one sample in a study of T cell changes during pregnancy in multiple sclerosis (dated by TCRdb to the late 2010s). The library was made by the immunoSEQ multiplex PCR assay. TCRdb took this table from immuneACCESS and kept in-frame rearrangements with V and J called. Such tables lack part of the clones; where checked against another copy, unresolved V genes explain under half of the gap, and the rest is unexplained. The sample table contains 70,000 to 95,000 clones; only one count was recorded for 90% to 95% of them. Roughly 4.5% of the sample is held by the ten biggest clonotypes. The specimen was peripheral blood, collected in the first trimester of pregnancy. The receptors come from a female donor with multiple sclerosis, enrolled in a pregnancy study.

This chain's CDR3 is CAISTSGGAYEQYF. The CDR3 DNA sequence: TGTGCCATCAGTACTAGCGGGGGGGCCTACGAGCAGTACTTC. The rearrangement links TRBV10-3 to TRBJ2-7, with 13 positions matching TRBD2. This CDR3 has 14 amino acids. Germline V gene sequence: CDR1 ENHRY, CDR2 SYGVKD. The V and J ends lost 5 bases and 2 bases, in that order; junction bases with no gene match: 0.

The chain couples TRBV7-2 to TRBJ2-3; 13 bases fit TRBD2. CDR3 length equals 16 residues. Germline loops: CDR1 SGHTA, CDR2 FQGNSA. V lost 8 bases to trimming and J lost 5 bases; unmatched junction nucleotides: 10. CDR3 residues: CASGHWTSGGIDTQYF. The CDR3 nucleotides read TGTGCCAGCGGACACTGGACTAGCGGGGGTATAGATACGCAGTATTTT.

V gene TRBV6-1 combines with J gene TRBJ1-6; weak D call: TRBD1 (6 bases). This CDR3 spans 14 amino acids. V gave up 7 bases and J gave up 3 bases, with 10 bases separating them. The germline CDR1 and CDR2 sequences are MNHNS and SASEGT. CDR3 in DNA: TGTGCCAGCATTGGACAGATCTATAATTCACCCCTCCACTTT. Translation gives CASIGQIYNSPLHF.

This clone was found once. V and J are TRBV10-2 and TRBJ2-1; TRBD2 matches 9 bases. The CDR3 is 19 amino acids. The germline gives CDR1 WSHSY, CDR2 SAAADI. V was clipped by 4 bases and J by 5 bases; unmatched bases: 18. The DNA of the CDR3 is TGCGCCAGCAGTGTATCGGGACTAGCCTCCCTCTCTTGGGACAATGAGCAGTTCTTC. This translates into CASSVSGLASLSWDNEQFF.

This chain joins TRBV15 and TRBJ1-1; 7 bases fit TRBD1. Unmatched junction bases numbered 0, after V lost 1 base and J lost 7 bases. The CDR3 covers 12 residues. Germline loops: CDR1 LNHNV, CDR2 YYDKDF (reference sequence). This CDR3 is CATSRGQGEAFF. In DNA form, the CDR3 reads TGTGCCACCAGCAGAGGACAGGGTGAAGCTTTCTTT.

CDR3 in DNA: TGTGCCAGCAGCTCTCTAGCGGGGGGGCCCGGCACAGATACGCAGTATTTT. This gives the protein CASSSLAGGPGTDTQYF. The rearrangement links TRBV11-2 to TRBJ2-3, with 12 bases matching TRBD2. V gave up 4 bases and J gave up 1 base; unmatched junction bases: 6. CDR1 and CDR2 from the germline V gene are SGHAT and FQNNGV. The CDR3 totals 17 residues.

The table lists this clone with a count of one. The chain couples TRBV5-6 to TRBJ2-2, with TRBD2 as a possible D gene (6 bases). V was cut by 2 bases and J by 0 bases, with 8 bases left in between. CDR3 length: 15 amino acids. CDR1 and CDR2 (germline): SGHDT, YYEEEE. The CDR3 DNA reads TGTGCCAGCAGCTTAGGCGGGGCGAACACCGGGGAGCTGTTTTTT. Translation: CASSLGGANTGELFF.

The rearrangement links TRBV11-1 to TRBJ2-5, with 15 bases that match TRBD2. The CDR3 has 18 amino acids. The ends lost 5 bases at V and 1 base at J; junction bases unmatched: 8. CDR1 and CDR2 (germline): SGHAT, FQDESV (reference sequence). The chain's CDR3 is CASSPGLAGGPSQETQYF. Written as DNA, the CDR3 is TGTGCCAGCAGCCCGGGACTAGCGGGGGGACCAAGCCAAGAGACCCAGTACTTC.

This clone was counted once. The J gene is TRBJ1-2, the V gene TRBV27; 7 bases line up with TRBD1. There are 15 residues in the CDR3. V lost 5 bases, J lost 0 bases, and 6 bases stayed unmatched. Germline lookup yields CDR1 MNHEY and CDR2 SMNVEV (reference sequence). Here the CDR3 reads CASSPRGPANYGYTF. CDR3 in DNA: TGTGCCAGCAGTCCGAGGGGGCCAGCTAACTATGGCTACACCTTC.

The V call is TRBV11-2, the J call TRBJ1-1, with D possibly TRBD1 on 6 matching bases. Trimming stripped 0 bases from V and 8 bases from J, with 10 bases between. Germline CDR1 SGHAT, CDR2 FQNNGV. The CDR3 is made up of 13 amino acids. This CDR3 reads CASSLDMRGEAFF. The CDR3 DNA sequence: TGTGCCAGCAGCTTAGATATGAGGGGGGAAGCTTTCTTT.

The chain is built from TRBV18 and TRBJ1-5; maybe TRBD1 (5 bases). The V gene's germline CDR1 is KGHSH and CDR2 LQKENI. V was shortened by 2 bases and J by 9 bases, with 8 bases between the two germline ends. The CDR3 runs to 12 residues. The CDR3: CASSPDTGPQHF. CDR3 bases: TGTGCCAGCTCACCAGACACAGGGCCCCAGCATTTT. The full variable domain, rest sourced from reference TRBV18 and TRBJ1-5, is NAGVMQNPRHLVRRRGQEARLRCSPMKGHSHVYWYRQLPEEGLKFMVYLQKENIIDESGMPKERFSAEFPKEGPSILRIQQVVRGDSAAYFCASSPDTGPQHFGDGTRLSIL.

V gene TRBV2 combines with J gene TRBJ1-6, with D maybe TRBD1 (5 bases). The CDR3 has 13 amino acids. The germline V gene has CDR1 SNHLY and CDR2 FYNNEI. Trimming left V 6 bases short and J 10 bases short, with 13 bases between. CDR3 in DNA: TGTGCCAGCAGACCTCGGGGGTACTCACCCCTCCACTTT. This encodes CASRPRGYSPLHF. The full variable domain, with the rest looked up from reference TRBV2 and TRBJ1-6, is EPEVTQTPSHQVTQMGQEVILRCVPISNHLYFYWYRQILGQKVEFLVSFYNNEISEKSEIFDDQFSVERPDGSNFTLKIRSTKLEDSAMYFCASRPRGYSPLHFGNGTRLTVT.

V usage is TRBV5-1 and J usage is TRBJ1-3; TRBD1 agrees at 7 bases. This CDR3 contains 16 residues. Looked up from germline, CDR1 is SGHRS and CDR2 is YFSETQ. V trimming: 0 bases; J trimming: 2 bases; junction bases outside the gene matches: 5. The CDR3: CASSLGTGVAGNTIYF. The CDR3 coding sequence is TGCGCCAGCAGCTTGGGGACAGGAGTAGCTGGAAACACCATATATTTT.

The chain joins TRBV19 to TRBJ2-3; TRBD2 matches 9 bases. V gave up 11 bases and J gave up 4 bases; unmatched junction bases: 10. Germline loops: CDR1 LNHDA, CDR2 SQIVND (reference sequence). This CDR3 is built from 14 residues. CDR3 loop: CAVSPSGNADTQYF. CDR3 DNA: TGTGCCGTCTCTCCTAGCGGGAATGCAGATACGCAGTATTTT.

The gene calls are TRBV27 and TRBJ2-3; 10 bases align to TRBD2. The germline V gene has CDR1 MNHEY and CDR2 SMNVEV (reference sequence). V lost 6 bases and J lost 2; bases outside the gene matches: 8. The CDR3 length is 16 residues. CDR3 protein: CASSLGTSGVTDTQYF. CDR3 bases: TGTGCCAGCAGCCTAGGAACTAGCGGGGTCACAGATACGCAGTATTTT.

This chain joins TRBV11-2 and TRBJ1-5, with 11 bases identical to TRBD1. Germline CDR1 reads SGHAT; CDR2 reads FQNNGV. The CDR3 contains 16 residues. J lost 3 bases, V lost 4 bases, and 5 bases had no gene match. The CDR3 sequence: CASSWGTGGSNQPQHF. The DNA of the CDR3 is TGTGCCAGCAGCTGGGGGACAGGGGGGTCCAATCAGCCCCAGCATTTT.

This clone is a singleton in its sample. This chain connects TRBV7-2 to TRBJ2-1; the D gene is possibly TRBD2 (6 bases). The length of the CDR3 is 12 residues. Trimming removed 5 bases from V and 10 bases from J, with 12 bases in between. The germline V gene has CDR1 SGHTA and CDR2 FQGNSA. Here the CDR3 reads CASSARGNEQFF. The DNA for the CDR3 is TGTGCCAGCAGCGCGCGGGGTAACGAGCAGTTCTTC. Drawing the rest from reference TRBV7-2 and TRBJ2-1, the complete variable domain is GAGVSQSPSNKVTEKGKDVELRCDPISGHTALYWYRQSLGQGLEFLIYFQGNSAPDKSGLPSDRFSAERTGGSVSTLTIQRTQQEDSAVYLCASSARGNEQFFGPGTRLTVL.

This clone was counted a single time. The CDR3 loop is CASTRTSGGARETQYF. The CDR3 nucleotides read TGTGCCAGCACAAGGACTAGCGGGGGGGCCCGTGAGACCCAGTACTTC. The chain combines TRBV2 with TRBJ2-5, with 15 bases identical to TRBD2. The germline CDR1 and CDR2 sequences are SNHLY and FYNNEI. The junction had 8 bases not matched to a gene; V was cut back by 7 bases and J by 5 bases. This CDR3 region has 16 residues.

CDR3 sequence reads: CAWNGQSSQPQHF. The DNA of the CDR3 is TGTGCCTGGAATGGACAATCAAGTCAGCCCCAGCATTTT. The chain uses TRBV30 and TRBJ1-5; perhaps TRBD1 as D (5 bases). CDR1 and CDR2 from the germline V gene are GTSNPN and SVGIG (reference sequence). V gave up 4 bases and J gave up 6 bases, with 13 bases separating them. This CDR3 is built from 13 residues.

The rearrangement links TRBV6-1 to TRBJ2-1, with unresolved D. CDR3 size: 13 residues. Trimming pared 8 bases from V and 5 bases from J, leaving 13 bases between. The V gene's germline CDR1 is MNHNS and CDR2 SASEGT. Here the CDR3 DNA reads TGTGCCAGCGAATCGGGTCTAAACAATGAGCAGTTCTTC. It is translated as CASESGLNNEQFF.

A word on this clone: Other DNA variants within this sample encode the same CDR3. The J gene is TRBJ1-1, the V gene TRBV9; D gene ambiguous. CDR1 is SGDLS, CDR2 YYNGEE, per germline. Trimming cost V 0 bases and J 3 bases, with 6 bases left between them. This CDR3 is 13 amino acids long. CDR3 nucleotides: TGTGCCAGCAGCGTAGACCGGGACACTGAAGCTTTCTTT. Amino acid sequence: CASSVDRDTEAFF.

This chain connects TRBV12-5 to TRBJ1-1; D is ambiguous. Germline CDR1 is LGHNT and CDR2 is FRNRAP. Trimming removed 1 base from V and 2 bases from J, with 8 bases in between. CDR3 length equals 14 residues. For the CDR3, the DNA is TGTGCTAGTGGTTTGGACGGGAGTAACACTGAAGCTTTCTTT. Translating gives CASGLDGSNTEAFF.

V gene TRBV9 combines with J gene TRBJ2-3; 10 bases agree with TRBD2. The V gene end was trimmed by 0 bases and the J gene end by 1 base; junction bases not matched to a gene: 2. In germline, CDR1 is SGDLS, CDR2 YYNGEE. The CDR3 has 16 amino acids. CDR3 in DNA: TGTGCCAGCAGCGTAGACGGGACTAGCGGCACAGATACGCAGTATTTT. Protein sequence: CASSVDGTSGTDTQYF.

The rearrangement links TRBV9 to TRBJ2-5; weak D call: TRBD2 (6 bases). Germline values: CDR1 SGDLS, CDR2 YYNGEE. The CDR3 covers 15 residues. V was shortened by 0 bases and J by 5 bases, with 14 bases between the two germline ends. The chain's CDR3 is CASSVGSFSGETQYF. Written as DNA, the CDR3 is TGTGCCAGCAGCGTAGGTAGTTTCAGCGGGGAGACCCAGTACTTC.

V is TRBV6-1 and J is TRBJ1-2; D perhaps matches TRBD1 (6 bases). Germline CDR1 and CDR2: MNHNS and SASEGT. With 5 bases removed from V and 6 bases from J, the gap between germline ends came to 13 bases. There are 13 residues in the CDR3. CDR3 amino acids: CASSRQERDGYTF. The CDR3 DNA sequence: TGTGCCAGCAGTAGACAGGAACGGGATGGCTACACCTTC.

The V call is TRBV6-5, the J call TRBJ1-1; 9 positions match TRBD1. With 8 bases clipped from V and 7 bases from J, the junction kept 11 bases outside the gene matches. CDR3 length equals 14 residues. CDR1 and CDR2 (germline): MNHEY, SVGAGI. The CDR3 loop is CASGGTGTKIEAFF. In DNA form, the CDR3 reads TGTGCCAGCGGCGGGACAGGGACGAAAATTGAAGCTTTCTTT.

The J gene is TRBJ2-7, the V gene TRBV6-5; possibly TRBD2 for D (5 bases). Deletions cut 6 bases from V and 5 bases from J, with 11 bases between. The V gene's germline CDR1 is MNHEY and CDR2 SVGAGI. There are 12 residues in the CDR3. The CDR3 loop is CASRGPGNEQYF. CDR3 nucleotides: TGTGCCAGCAGAGGTCCGGGGAACGAGCAGTACTTC.